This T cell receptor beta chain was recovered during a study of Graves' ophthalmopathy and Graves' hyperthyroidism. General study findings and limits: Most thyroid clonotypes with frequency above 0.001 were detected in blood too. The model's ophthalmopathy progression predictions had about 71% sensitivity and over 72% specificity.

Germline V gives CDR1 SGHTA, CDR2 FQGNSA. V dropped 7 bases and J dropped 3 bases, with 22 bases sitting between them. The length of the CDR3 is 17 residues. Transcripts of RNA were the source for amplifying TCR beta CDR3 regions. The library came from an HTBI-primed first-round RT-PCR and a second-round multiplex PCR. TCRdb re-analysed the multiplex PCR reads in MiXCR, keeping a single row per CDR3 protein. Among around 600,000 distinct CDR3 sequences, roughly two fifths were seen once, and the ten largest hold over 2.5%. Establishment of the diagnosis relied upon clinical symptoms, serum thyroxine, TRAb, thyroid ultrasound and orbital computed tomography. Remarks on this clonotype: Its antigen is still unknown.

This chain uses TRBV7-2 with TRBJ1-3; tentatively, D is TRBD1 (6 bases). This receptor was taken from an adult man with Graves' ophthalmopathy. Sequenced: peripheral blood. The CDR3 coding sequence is TGTGCCAGCAACAAAGCGGACAGATCGGGTGGTGGAAACACCATATATTTT. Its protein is CASNKADRSGGGNTIYF. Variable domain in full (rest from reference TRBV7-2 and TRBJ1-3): GAGVSQSPSNKVTEKGKDVELRCDPISGHTALYWYRQSLGQGLEFLIYFQGNSAPDKSGLPSDRFSAERTGGSVSTLTIQRTQQEDSAVYLCASNKADRSGGGNTIYFGEGSWLTVV.